This TCR beta chain was recorded in a study of blood T cell repertoires in COVID-19 (TCRdb year 2020). About the full investigation: Samples from collaborators originated in the United States, Italy and Spain and spanned both the acute and convalescent phases of COVID-19. Samples were obtained from the ongoing ImmuneRACE study (first 160 participants) and from about 1,300 subjects provided by 6 global collaborators. The material from the prospective study consisted of cDNA or gDNA derived from T cells, B-cell-depleted T cells, or PBMCs. A freely available public database, intended as a resource for researchers studying the immune response to SARS-CoV-2, is where the repertoires were released. HLA class I and class II types, where available, came from metadata supplied by the sample provider rather than from assay-based typing. Nearly every sample came with metadata listing a de-identified subject ID, COVID-19 status, age in years and sex. Subjects who had been exposed to COVID-19, were actively infected with it, or had recovered from it provided the deeply sampled blood TCRbeta repertoires that made up the dataset. Study-wide findings and limitations: Clinical and demographic metadata were provided uncurated, with the amount varying by source and participant.

This clone has a single count. The antigen this receptor binds is unknown. No base-level quality is on record; no much larger clone is a single base apart. TCRbeta CDR3 regions were amplified from genomic DNA using the immunoSEQ Assay, a bias-controlled multiplex PCR. From the authors' description of their analysis: The number of nucleated cells in each sample was estimated by amplification of reference gene primers within the assay. Sequence reads were collapsed and filtered to measure the absolute abundance of every unique TCRbeta CDR3 rearrangement. For each sample, productive Simpson clonality was calculated by taking the square root of Simpson's diversity index across productive rearrangements. As stored in TCRdb, this immuneACCESS dataset retains in-frame rearrangements with V and J assigned. A fraction of the clones does not appear; measured against another copy, unresolved V genes explain less than half of the discrepancy, and the remainder lacks a known reason. The V and J calls and clone size come from that table; D and trimming were worked out from the DNA. The sample table records 250,000 or so clones; about 85% of these occur just once. Jointly, the top ten make up roughly 1.9% of the sample.

V is shortened by 4 bases, J by 1 base, and the region joining them spans 10 bases. From the germline V gene, CDR1 is ENHRY and CDR2 is SYGVKD. The CDR3 goes from the cysteine to the phenylalanine over 14 residues. Only the CDR3 region is kept as DNA, spanning 42 bases read in frame from base 1. Samples from volunteer blood donors who had recovered from COVID-19 were contributed by a second Seattle source. Whole blood was collected in K2EDTA tubes by collaborating institutions according to the institutions' own protocols. For TCRbeta analysis, collaborator samples were shipped as frozen whole blood, as isolated PBMCs, or as DNA extracted from either sample type.

Material: peripheral blood. This sequence uses TRBV10-3 and TRBJ1-2, and the D gene may be TRBD1, 5 bases matching. The clonotype was recovered from a young man who had recovered from COVID-19. The nucleotides read TGTGCCATCAGTGCCCAGGGTGGTAACTATGGCTACACCTTC. The encoded protein is CAISAQGGNYGYTF.